This T cell receptor (beta chain) was recorded in a study of CD8+ T cells in alopecia areata. On the study more broadly: Treated patients were given oral tofacitinib, which was dosed at 5 to 10 mg twice daily. Tofacitinib continued for 6 to 18 months and was then withheld for 6 months.

Germline lookup yields CDR1 SGHRS and CDR2 YFSETQ. After removal of 4 bases from V and 2 bases from J, the junction contained 0 bases not matched to a gene. This CDR3 spans 12 amino acids. The study, taken as a whole, reports: Researchers reported that TCR sharing among patients proved less clear than in mice, possibly HLA-linked.

The authors extracted RNA and reverse transcribed it into cDNA as the sequencing template. Assay: immunoSEQ multiplex PCR; the TCRdb copy retains only in-frame clones and omits some. The sample holds approximately 150,000 clones, over 45% seen once. Sampling of alopecia areata patients yielded lesional scalp punch biopsies as well as peripheral blood. This clone was counted between two and nine times. Its antigen is undetermined. The chain uses TRBV5-1 and TRBJ2-7; the match to TRBD1 covers 7 bases. The TCR comes from a human donor with alopecia areata. What was sequenced was CD4+ T cells sorted from blood. The CDR3 reads CASSRGPYEQYF. Written as DNA, the CDR3 is TGCGCCAGCAGCAGGGGGCCCTACGAGCAGTACTTC.